One sample yielded the 22 T cell receptor beta chains listed below, sequenced in a study of T cell responses to AZD1222 COVID-19 vaccine. Sequenced by immunoSEQ multiplex PCR; TCRdb stores in-frame clones only, minus some. The sample carries some 120,000 clones, 80% to 95% recorded once. The material was peripheral blood, obtained on day 0 of AZD1222 vaccination. The receptors originated from an adult in good health.

The gene calls are TRBV15 and TRBJ2-1; 8 bases align to TRBD1. The CDR3 is 15 residues long. In germline, CDR1 is LNHNV, CDR2 YYDKDF (reference sequence). V lost 5 bases, J lost 9 bases, and 12 bases stayed unmatched. CDR3 bases: TGTGCCACCAGCCGCGGACCGACAGGGGTCGGTGAGCAGTTCTTC. This encodes CATSRGPTGVGEQFF.

The V gene is TRBV3-1 (or the pseudogene TRBV3-2), the J gene TRBJ2-5; 11 nucleotides line up with TRBD2. The J segment lost 2 bases and the V segment lost 4 bases, leaving 3 bases of the junction unmatched. The CDR3 runs 15 residues. Germline V lookup: CDR1 LGHDT, CDR2 YNNKEL (reference sequence). CDR3 nucleotides: TGTGCCAGCAGCCCACTAGCGGGAGTACAAGAGACCCAGTACTTC. Amino acid sequence: CASSPLAGVQETQYF.

V is TRBV12-5 and J is TRBJ1-1; the D is unclear. This CDR3 comprises 11 residues. Germline-derived CDR1 and CDR2 are LGHNT and FRNRAP. V dropped 6 bases and J dropped 7 bases, with 9 bases sitting between them. CDR3 loop: CASGHQSEAFF. In nucleotides, the CDR3 is TGTGCTAGTGGCCACCAGAGTGAAGCTTTCTTT. Full variable domain (remainder filled in from reference TRBV12-5 and TRBJ1-1): DARVTQTPRHKVTEMGQEVTMRCQPILGHNTVFWYRQTMMQGLELLAYFRNRAPLDDSGMPKDRFSAEMPDATLATLKIQPSEPRDSAVYFCASGHQSEAFFGQGTRLTVV.

The chain has TRBV28 and TRBJ1-3; D gene ambiguous. Trimming took off 6 bases at V and 0 bases at J, with 12 bases between the two ends. The CDR3 is 15 amino acids. Germline-derived CDR1 and CDR2 are MDHEN and SYDVKM. The CDR3 bases are TGTGCCAGCAGCCTCGAGACAAGCTCTGGAAACACCATATATTTT. Residues: CASSLETSSGNTIYF.

The V and J genes are TRBV6-6 and TRBJ2-5, with TRBD2 matching 12 bases. V gave up 6 bases and J gave up 4 bases; unmatched junction bases: 6. The CDR3 totals 15 residues. CDR1 MNHNY and CDR2 SVGAGI come from the germline V gene (reference sequence). CDR3 sequence (DNA): TGTGCCAGCAGATCGGGACTAGCGGGTGGAGAGACCCAGTACTTC. Its protein product is CASRSGLAGGETQYF.

This chain links TRBV28 with TRBJ1-1; D might be TRBD1 (5 bases). Per germline, CDR1 MDHEN and CDR2 SYDVKM. V shed 7 bases and J shed 2 bases, with 17 bases lying between them. CDR3 size: 15 residues. DNA of the CDR3: TGTGCCAGCACTTCCTTGGGACGGCCAAACACTGAAGCTTTCTTT. Residues: CASTSLGRPNTEAFF.

In the case of this clone: The same CDR3 also results from other DNA sequences found in this sample. V gene TRBV6-5 combines with J gene TRBJ1-2; 8 bases line up with TRBD1. Germline lookup yields CDR1 MNHEY and CDR2 SVGAGI. This CDR3 is built from 12 residues. The junction had 0 bases not matched to a gene; V was cut back by 2 bases and J by 7 bases. The chain's CDR3 is CASSYTGGGYTF. As DNA, the CDR3 is TGTGCCAGCAGTTACACAGGGGGTGGCTACACCTTC.

This clone was seen just once. The rearrangement joins TRBV27 to TRBJ2-1, with 9 bases matching TRBD2. The V gene end was trimmed by 4 bases and the J gene end by 9 bases; junction bases not matched to a gene: 7. Germline V gene sequence: CDR1 MNHEY, CDR2 SMNVEV (reference sequence). The CDR3 runs 14 residues. The CDR3 coding sequence is TGTGCCAGCAGTTCCACTTTAGCGGGAGCTGAGCAGTTCTTC. Its translation is CASSSTLAGAEQFF.

The CDR3 DNA follows: TGTGCCAGCAGCGAGGGGGTGAACACTGAAGCTTTCTTT. It codes for CASSEGVNTEAFF. This chain joins TRBV7-9 and TRBJ1-1; D might be TRBD1 (6 bases). Per the germline V gene, CDR1 is SEHNR and CDR2 is FQNEAQ (reference sequence). V lost 5 bases and J lost 0, with 7 bases in between. The CDR3 contains 13 residues.

This chain links TRBV6-5 with TRBJ1-5; D gene uncertain. Germline CDR1 MNHEY, CDR2 SVGAGI. V was clipped by 5 bases and J by 7 bases, with 12 bases between them. This CDR3 comprises 13 residues. The DNA for the CDR3 is TGTGCCAGCAGTCCTGCTTTGGGGCAGCCCCAGCATTTT. It specifies CASSPALGQPQHF.

The chain has TRBV27 and TRBJ1-6; weak D call: TRBD1 (5 bases). The CDR3 is 15 residues long. Trimming pared 6 bases from V and 10 bases from J, leaving 19 bases between. Germline-derived CDR1 and CDR2 are MNHEY and SMNVEV (reference sequence). The CDR3: CASRGGRFTGSPLHF. CDR3 nucleotides: TGTGCCAGCAGGGGGGGACGCTTTACTGGATCACCCCTCCACTTT.

The V gene is TRBV2, the J gene TRBJ1-1; possible D gene TRBD1, 5 bases. Trimming removed 7 bases from V and 8 bases from J, with 11 bases in between. The CDR3 spans 11 residues. CDR1 and CDR2 (germline): SNHLY, FYNNEI. In DNA form, the CDR3 reads TGTGCCAGCACCGCCGAGGGGGAAGCTTTCTTT. Amino acids: CASTAEGEAFF. Full variable domain (remainder filled in from reference TRBV2 and TRBJ1-1): EPEVTQTPSHQVTQMGQEVILRCVPISNHLYFYWYRQILGQKVEFLVSFYNNEISEKSEIFDDQFSVERPDGSNFTLKIRSTKLEDSAMYFCASTAEGEAFFGQGTRLTVV.

The chain uses TRBV6-1 and TRBJ1-3, with a possible D match to TRBD1 (5 bases). Germline assignment: CDR1 MNHNS and CDR2 SASEGT. With 1 base removed from V and 4 bases from J, the gap between germline ends came to 11 bases. The CDR3 consists of 15 residues. The CDR3 loop is CASSEGSGTGNTIYF. The CDR3 DNA follows: TGTGCCAGCAGTGAAGGCTCAGGGACGGGAAACACCATATATTTT.

The chain is built from TRBV28 and TRBJ1-3, with 8 positions matching TRBD1. The germline gives CDR1 MDHEN, CDR2 SYDVKM. The CDR3 has 13 amino acids. Trimming took 3 bases from V and 7 from J; bases not matched to a gene: 2. CDR3 loop: CASSLQGANTIYF. CDR3 nucleotide sequence: TGTGCCAGCAGTTTGCAGGGGGCGAACACCATATATTTT.

As regards this clone: The junction does not match germline at one end; this may be a read error. The rearrangement uses TRBV5-6 and TRBJ1-5; 12 nucleotides match TRBD1. This CDR3 has 16 residues. Germline assignment: CDR1 SGHDT and CDR2 YYEEEE. CDR3: CASSNSGTGGNQPQHF. CDR3 DNA sequence: TGTGCCAGCAGCAATTCCGGGACAGGGGGCAACCAGCCCCAGCATTTT.

The chain has TRBV5-1 and TRBJ2-3, with D perhaps TRBD2 (5 bases). Germline V lookup: CDR1 SGHRS, CDR2 YFSETQ. The CDR3 spans 17 residues. Trimming removed 8 bases at V and 4 bases at J, with 26 bases between. DNA for the CDR3: TGCGCCAGTACCCCCTGGTTACGTGCCAGGCGGGCAGATACGCAGTATTTT. This sequence encodes CASTPWLRARRADTQYF. Looking up the rest from reference TRBV5-1 and TRBJ2-3 gives the full variable domain: KAGVTQTPRYLIKTRGQQVTLSCSPISGHRSVSWYQQTPGQGLQFLFEYFSETQRNKGNFPGRFSGRQFSNSRSEMNVSTLELGDSALYLCASTPWLRARRADTQYFGPGTRLTVL.

This chain connects TRBV6-6 to TRBJ1-1; D perhaps matches TRBD1 (5 bases). There are 16 residues in the CDR3. Germline V CDR1 and CDR2: MNHNY, SVGAGI (reference sequence). Trimming took off 5 bases at V and 1 base at J, with 17 bases between the two ends. The CDR3 region has the DNA TGTGCCAGCAGTGCATCAACCGGGACCCAGAACACTGAAGCTTTCTTT. Residues: CASSASTGTQNTEAFF.

This clone has a single count. The rearrangement uses TRBV13 and TRBJ2-7, with 9 bases matching TRBD2. The CDR3 runs to 15 residues. Germline CDR1 reads PRHDT; CDR2 reads FYEKMQ (reference sequence). Germline trimming cut 6 bases from V and 3 bases from J; bases unmatched to any gene: 9. The CDR3 DNA reads TGTGCCAGCAGTCGCTTAGGGCGGGAGGGCTACGAGCAGTACTTC. It codes for CASSRLGREGYEQYF.

The gene calls are TRBV6-5 and TRBJ1-4; no definite D call. The length of the CDR3 is 12 residues. Looked up from germline, CDR1 is MNHEY and CDR2 is SVGAGI. The V end was cut by 8 bases, the J end by 7 bases, with 11 bases between. The chain's CDR3 is CASGGMAEKLFF. The CDR3 DNA reads as TGTGCCAGCGGAGGGATGGCTGAAAAACTGTTTTTT.

This chain uses TRBV19 with TRBJ1-5; 8 bases are a match to TRBD1. This CDR3 has 15 amino acids. Germline V lookup: CDR1 LNHDA, CDR2 SQIVND (reference sequence). V trimming: 6 bases; J trimming: 2 bases; junction bases outside the gene matches: 6. The CDR3 nucleotides read TGTGCCAGTAGAAACAGGGGGATCGGCAATCAGCCCCAGCATTTT. Amino acids: CASRNRGIGNQPQHF.

The chain combines TRBV6-1 with TRBJ2-7, with D tentatively TRBD1 (5 bases). Germline V gives CDR1 MNHNS, CDR2 SASEGT. The CDR3 extends over 15 amino acids. The V end lost 2 bases, the J end lost 2 bases, and 13 bases lay between the germline ends. The CDR3 DNA reads TGTGCCAGCAGTGAATATAAGGGGCGAGCCTACGAGCAGTACTTC. Translating it yields CASSEYKGRAYEQYF.

CDR3 amino acids: CASSLHSLGEKLFF. The CDR3 DNA sequence: TGTGCCAGCAGTCTCCACTCCCTGGGGGAAAAACTGTTTTTT. V and J are TRBV27 and TRBJ1-4; D is unresolved. With 5 bases removed from V and 8 bases from J, the gap between germline ends came to 15 bases. Per the germline V gene, CDR1 is MNHEY and CDR2 is SMNVEV (reference sequence). This CDR3 contains 14 residues. The variable domain in full, with the rest retrieved from reference TRBV27 and TRBJ1-4, is EAQVTQNPRYLITVTGKKLTVTCSQNMNHEYMSWYRQDPGLGLRQIYYSMNVEVTDKGDVPEGYKVSRKEKRNFPLILESPSPNQTSLYFCASSLHSLGEKLFFGSGTQLSVL.